Listed here are 4 T cell receptor beta chains from one sample, sequenced in a study of T cells expressing NK-cell markers. From the 5' RACE reads, TCRdb lists one entry per CDR3 protein and no DNA. This sample contains about 260,000 distinct CDR3 sequences. Input material: blood T cells: a sorted CD56 or NKG2C T cell subset, CD4+ or CD8+ T cells, or bulk PBMC T cells (not recorded which). Source of these receptors: a woman aged 18-70 years in good health.

The gene calls are TRBV12-3 or TRBV12-4 and TRBJ2-3; the D gene TCRdb calls, TRBD1, cannot be checked with no DNA. The CDR3 length is 15 residues. The CDR3 loop is CASSSRWGTTDTQYF.

This rearrangement joins TRBV28 to TRBJ1-4; lacking DNA, the TRBD1 call made by TCRdb goes unchecked. Germline V gene sequence: CDR1 MDHEN, CDR2 SYDVKM. The CDR3 is made up of 15 amino acids. The CDR3 reads CASTRTGTGNEKLFF.

The V and J genes are TRBV25-1 and TRBJ2-3. Germline values: CDR1 MGHDK, CDR2 SYGVNS. CDR3 length: 16 residues. CDR3 in amino acids: CASSERIASGTDTQYF.

The rearrangement uses TRBV14 and TRBJ2-2; TCRdb lists TRBD2, though no DNA is available to test this call. The CDR3 spans 15 residues. Germline loops: CDR1 SGHDN, CDR2 FVKESK. The CDR3 reads CASSQVGLAAGELFF.